The TCR beta chain described here comes from a study of blood T cells in healthy people across ages. Study-wide findings and caveats: Observed TCR beta diversity per million T cells went down as age went up. This fall followed a roughly linear course with age. Strong correlation was found linking TCR beta diversity to naive T cell percentage. No one knew whether donors had CMV, which possibly confounded expanded clonotype changes.

Worth noting for this clonotype: Its antigen is unidentified.

The amount of total RNA extracted per sample was at least 6 micrograms. V dropped 9 bases and J dropped 9 bases, with 15 bases sitting between them. Germline V lookup: CDR1 LNHDA, CDR2 SQIVND (reference sequence). The length of the CDR3 is 12 residues. Primers used in a second PCR of about 6 to 11 cycles were a sample-barcoded 5' primer and a J-beta primer mix. TCRdb re-called the 5' RACE reads through MiXCR, storing one row per CDR3 protein. This sample has roughly 700,000 distinct CDR3 sequences; less than 40% occur once, and the top ten carry just over 15%. The TCR comes from a woman aged 80 or over in good health. The V gene is TRBV19, the J gene TRBJ2-1; possibly TRBD1 or TRBD2 for D (7 bases each). The sample was blood. CDR3 DNA: TGTGCCAGGAGTCCAGGGGGGGTTGAGCAGTTCTTC. This sequence encodes CARSPGGVEQFF.